The clone carrying this T cell receptor beta chain was counted a few times. Its antigen remains unknown. CDR3 length: 14 residues. CDR1 is MNHEY and CDR2 is SVGAGI in the germline V gene. The ends were cut back, 3 bases at V and 8 bases at J, with 16 bases in the middle. Using its own MiXCR run on the 5' RACE reads, TCRdb lists one record per CDR3 protein. The table includes around 400,000 distinct CDR3 sequences, 11% detected once. These data originate in a study of T cells after yellow fever vaccination. Study-level points and caveats: Highly abundant clonotypes carried over from the bulk population could end up in FACS-sorted repertoires as contaminants. Clones from primary vaccination mostly reappeared after the booster (96% CD4, around 90% CD8).

The sequence was collected from a man aged 18 to 35 who received the YFV17D yellow fever vaccine. The sample in question was PBMCs, obtained on the day of the first yellow fever vaccination. The chain joins TRBV6-5 to TRBJ1-2; D is unclear. The CDR3, as DNA: TGTGCCAGCAGTTATACGTCCCGGGAAAGCGGCTACACCTTC. The encoded protein is CASSYTSRESGYTF.